What follows are 29 T cell receptor beta chains derived from one specimen sequenced in a study of blood T cell repertoires in COVID-19. TCRdb's table, derived via immunoSEQ multiplex PCR, lists solely in-frame clones and lacks some. There are under 300,000 clones in the sample; about 88% occur only once, and 5% to 8% lies in the top ten. The sample consisted of PBMCs or T cells enriched from blood (not recorded which). These receptors came from a woman between 50 and 59 years old who had been exposed to COVID-19.

The gene calls are TRBV2 and TRBJ1-5, with TRBD1 matching 12 bases. J gave up 6 bases and V 6 bases, and 6 bases lay outside the gene matches. CDR3 size: 15 residues. Germline CDR1 and CDR2: SNHLY and FYNNEI. CDR3 residues: CASSLGQGAIQPQHF. In nucleotides, the CDR3 is TGTGCCAGCAGCCTGGGACAGGGGGCGATTCAGCCCCAGCATTTT. Filled out from reference TRBV2 and TRBJ1-5, the complete variable domain reads EPEVTQTPSHQVTQMGQEVILRCVPISNHLYFYWYRQILGQKVEFLVSFYNNEISEKSEIFDDQFSVERPDGSNFTLKIRSTKLEDSAMYFCASSLGQGAIQPQHFGDGTRLSIL.

This clone was seen ten or more times. The chain has TRBV5-1 and TRBJ2-5; D possibly corresponds to TRBD2 (5 bases). This CDR3 is built from 15 residues. The V end lost 0 bases, the J end lost 4 bases, and 13 bases lay between the germline ends. Germline V gives CDR1 SGHRS, CDR2 YFSETQ. CDR3 loop: CASSLGTAGGETQYF. The CDR3 coding sequence is TGCGCCAGCAGCTTGGGGACTGCAGGAGGAGAGACCCAGTACTTC.

The rearrangement uses TRBV10-1 and TRBJ2-7, with TRBD2 matching over 12 bases. Unmatched junction bases numbered 6, after V lost 2 bases and J lost 7 bases. There are 15 residues in the CDR3. CDR1 is WNHNN and CDR2 is SYGVQD in the germline V gene (reference sequence). The CDR3 bases are TGCGCCAGCAGTGAGGCTAGCGGGGGGGCCGAAGAGCAGTACTTC. It translates to CASSEASGGAEEQYF.

The chain employs TRBV5-1 and TRBJ2-5; 14 bases line up with TRBD2. Per the germline V gene, CDR1 is SGHRS and CDR2 is YFSETQ. The CDR3 sequence is 18 residues long. The trim removed 3 bases at V and 5 bases at J, leaving 12 bases unmatched. CDR3 coding DNA: TGCGCCAGCAGCTCGACCGGACTAGCGGGGGGTCCGGGGGAGACCCAGTACTTC. As protein: CASSSTGLAGGPGETQYF.

The gene calls are TRBV6-2 or TRBV6-3 and TRBJ1-4; no clear D. Germline V CDR1 and CDR2: MNHEY, SVGEGT. Trimming shortened V by 4 bases and J by 7 bases, and 10 bases separated the two germline ends. The CDR3 loop spans 13 amino acids. The CDR3 nucleotides read TGTGCCAGCAGTTCCCGGCAGGCTGAAAAACTGTTTTTT. It translates to CASSSRQAEKLFF.

The chain combines TRBV5-6 with TRBJ2-7; a possible D gene is TRBD1 (6 bases). The germline V gene encodes CDR1 SGHDT and CDR2 YYEEEE. The CDR3 is 15 amino acids. V was cut by 2 bases and J by 0 bases, with 12 bases left in between. The CDR3 region has the DNA TGTGCCAGCAGCTTATGGGGGCTGAGCTCCTACGAGCAGTACTTC. Amino acids: CASSLWGLSSYEQYF.

This rearrangement joins TRBV18 to TRBJ2-7; 7 nucleotides align to TRBD2. The CDR3 length is 14 residues. V was pared by 4 bases and J by 3 bases, with 6 bases of the junction left unmatched. CDR1 and CDR2 (germline): KGHSH, LQKENI. The CDR3 DNA sequence: TGTGCCAGCTCACAAATTAGCGGGTTCTACGAGCAGTACTTC. Translated: CASSQISGFYEQYF.

This rearrangement joins TRBV3-1 (or the pseudogene TRBV3-2) to TRBJ2-1, with D perhaps TRBD2 (5 bases). V lost 4 bases to trimming and J lost 7 bases, with 14 bases between them. The CDR3 has 14 residues. CDR1 LGHDT and CDR2 YNNKEL come from the germline V gene (reference sequence). CDR3 region: CASSPQFGGNEQFF. The DNA of the CDR3 is TGTGCCAGCAGCCCCCAATTTGGAGGAAATGAGCAGTTCTTC.

This clone occurred a few times. The chain links TRBV5-1 to TRBJ1-1; D call uncertain. The germline CDR1 and CDR2 sequences are SGHRS and YFSETQ. Trimming stripped 4 bases from V and 1 base from J, with 11 bases between. The CDR3 is 14 residues long. CDR3 protein: CASSTPTGNTEAFF. CDR3 coding DNA: TGCGCCAGCAGCACGCCGACGGGGAACACTGAAGCTTTCTTT.

This chain joins TRBV5-1 and TRBJ2-3, with 8 bases matching TRBD2. Germline assignment: CDR1 SGHRS and CDR2 YFSETQ. The V gene end was trimmed by 0 bases and the J gene end by 14 bases; junction bases not matched to a gene: 8. There are 13 residues in the CDR3. CDR3: CASSLAAASGLYF. CDR3 bases: TGCGCCAGCAGCTTGGCCGCCGCTAGCGGGTTGTATTTT.

In its sample, this clone was seen once. This rearrangement joins TRBV11-1 to TRBJ1-1, with TRBD1 as a possible D gene (6 bases). Germline-derived CDR1 and CDR2 are SGHAT and FQDESV (reference sequence). Deletions cut 3 bases from V and 1 base from J, with 15 bases between. The length of the CDR3 is 16 residues. Here the CDR3 reads CASSLLIGTSNTEAFF. The CDR3 DNA follows: TGTGCCAGCAGCTTGTTGATTGGGACATCGAACACTGAAGCTTTCTTT.

This clone occurred a few times. The V gene is TRBV11-2, the J gene TRBJ1-3, with 7 bases identical to TRBD1. The germline V gene has CDR1 SGHAT and CDR2 FQNNGV. This CDR3 has 15 residues. The V gene end was trimmed by 1 base and the J gene end by 2 bases; junction bases not matched to a gene: 2. The CDR3 DNA is TGTGCCAGCAGCTTAGTAGGGACAGCTGGAAACACCATATATTTT. Its translation is CASSLVGTAGNTIYF. Full variable domain (missing parts from reference TRBV11-2 and TRBJ1-3): EAGVAQSPRYKIIEKRQSVAFWCNPISGHATLYWYQQILGQGPKLLIQFQNNGVVDDSQLPKDRFSAERLKGVDSTLKIQPAKLEDSAVYLCASSLVGTAGNTIYFGEGSWLTVV.

CDR3 nucleotide sequence: TGTGCCAGCAGCGCCCGGGGACAGGGGGTCACCGGGGAGCTGTTTTTT. It codes for CASSARGQGVTGELFF. The chain employs TRBV9 and TRBJ2-2; 11 bases are a match to TRBD1. Germline loops: CDR1 SGDLS, CDR2 YYNGEE. V dropped 3 bases and J dropped 4; count of bases not matched to a gene: 5. The CDR3 runs 16 residues.

This rearrangement joins TRBV10-3 to TRBJ1-4; no reliable D call. CDR3 length equals 13 residues. In germline, CDR1 is ENHRY, CDR2 SYGVKD. Deletions cut 10 bases from V and 4 bases from J, with 13 bases between. CDR3 sequence reads: CATAEVGNEKLFF. The CDR3 DNA reads TGTGCCACCGCAGAGGTGGGTAATGAAAAACTGTTTTTT.

V is TRBV30 and J is TRBJ2-5; no reliable D call. The CDR3 has 12 residues. The germline V gene encodes CDR1 GTSNPN and CDR2 SVGIG (reference sequence). The V gene lost 0 bases and the J gene lost 7 bases, with 9 bases spanning the gap. The CDR3 reads CAWSVTLGTQYF. The CDR3 nucleotides are TGTGCCTGGAGTGTAACTCTCGGGACCCAGTACTTC.

This chain joins TRBV7-9 and TRBJ2-5, with D possibly matching TRBD1 (5 bases). Germline CDR1 is SEHNR and CDR2 is FQNEAQ (reference sequence). V lost 2 bases and J lost 2, with 18 bases in between. CDR3 length equals 17 residues. In DNA form, the CDR3 reads TGTGCCAGCAGCTTATCCGCTTGGGTGCAGGGACAAGAGACCCAGTACTTC. This codes for CASSLSAWVQGQETQYF.

The rearrangement uses TRBV5-1 and TRBJ2-2, with TRBD2 matching over 7 bases. The germline V gene has CDR1 SGHRS and CDR2 YFSETQ. Trimming took 4 bases from V and 2 from J; bases not matched to a gene: 8. This CDR3 has 16 residues. The CDR3 DNA sequence: TGCGCCAGCAGCAAACGACTAGCTGAAAACACCGGGGAGCTGTTTTTT. The encoded protein is CASSKRLAENTGELFF.

The V call is TRBV9, the J call TRBJ1-6; 8 bases map to TRBD1. After removal of 0 bases from V and 10 bases from J, the junction contained 15 bases not matched to a gene. CDR1 and CDR2 from the germline V gene are SGDLS and YYNGEE. This CDR3 has 18 amino acids. The CDR3 DNA follows: TGTGCCAGCAGCGTAGCTACGTTGATAGGACAGGGAGCCTCACCCCTCCACTTT. This translates into CASSVATLIGQGASPLHF. The full variable domain, with the rest looked up from reference TRBV9 and TRBJ1-6, is DSGVTQTPKHLITATGQRVTLRCSPRSGDLSVYWYQQSLDQGLQFLIQYYNGEERAKGNILERFSAQQFPDLHSELNLSSLELGDSALYFCASSVATLIGQGASPLHFGNGTRLTVT.

For the CDR3, the DNA is TGTGCCAGCAGCCAAGCCCGGACTGGGAATGAGCAGTTCTTC. Amino acid sequence: CASSQARTGNEQFF. This chain links TRBV4-2 with TRBJ2-1, with D possibly TRBD2 on 5 matching bases. This CDR3 region has 14 residues. V lost 1 base, J lost 7 bases, and 11 bases lay in between. Per the germline V gene, CDR1 is LGHNA and CDR2 is YNFKEQ.

The chain has TRBV12-3 or TRBV12-4 and TRBJ1-6; D remains unclear. V lost 6 bases and J 2 bases, leaving 5 bases between the germline ends. CDR3 size: 13 residues. The CDR3: CASSQAYNSPLHF. CDR3 bases: TGTGCCAGCAGCCAGGCCTATAATTCACCCCTCCACTTT.

This clone was seen a single time. This chain links TRBV11-2 with TRBJ2-7, with D maybe TRBD2 (6 bases). The V end lost 5 bases, the J end lost 0 bases, and 11 bases lay between the germline ends. Germline V gives CDR1 SGHAT, CDR2 FQNNGV. This CDR3 has 14 amino acids. CDR3 bases: TGTGCCAGCAGCCCAGACGGGAGCTCCTACGAGCAGTACTTC. As protein: CASSPDGSSYEQYF.

The chain carries TRBV15 and TRBJ2-3, with 7 bases lining up with TRBD2. CDR1 and CDR2 from the germline V gene are LNHNV and YYDKDF (reference sequence). This CDR3 contains 13 residues. V trimming: 6 bases; J trimming: 3 bases; junction bases outside the gene matches: 3. DNA of the CDR3: TGTGCCACCAGGACTAGCACAACAGATACGCAGTATTTT. Translated, it gives CATRTSTTDTQYF.

J is TRBJ1-4 and V is TRBV14; 11 bases match TRBD1. Unmatched junction bases numbered 7, after V lost 1 base and J lost 0 bases. The germline V gene has CDR1 SGHDN and CDR2 FVKESK. The CDR3 is 19 residues long. The CDR3 sequence is CASSQVLRGQGATNEKLFF. As DNA, the CDR3 is TGTGCCAGCAGCCAAGTCTTACGGGGACAGGGGGCAACTAATGAAAAACTGTTTTTT. The variable domain in full, completed from reference TRBV14 and TRBJ1-4, reads EAGVTQFPSHSVIEKGQTVTLRCDPISGHDNLYWYRRVMGKEIKFLLHFVKESKQDESGMPNNRFLAERTGGTYSTLKVQPAELEDSGVYFCASSQVLRGQGATNEKLFFGSGTQLSVL.

This clone has just a few counts. The V gene is TRBV28, the J gene TRBJ2-3; weak D call: TRBD1 (5 bases). V lost 4 bases and J 9 bases, leaving 14 bases between the germline ends. Germline values: CDR1 MDHEN, CDR2 SYDVKM. The CDR3 loop spans 13 amino acids. The CDR3 bases are TGTGCCAGCAGTTCCCCCCCGGCAGGGACGCAGTATTTT. Translating gives CASSSPPAGTQYF.

The CDR3 protein is CASSLDSRYHYGYTF. CDR3 bases: TGTGCCAGCAGCCTGGACAGCCGTTACCACTATGGCTACACCTTC. This chain links TRBV7-2 with TRBJ1-2, with D perhaps TRBD1 (6 bases). The length of the CDR3 is 15 residues. V was trimmed by 5 bases and J by 3 bases, leaving 16 bases between them. Germline values: CDR1 SGHTA, CDR2 FQGNSA.

The CDR3, as DNA: TGTGCCAGCAGACCGACAGGGGTTGAACCCCAGCATTTT. Protein sequence: CASRPTGVEPQHF. The gene calls are TRBV12-3 or TRBV12-4 and TRBJ1-5, with 8 bases aligning to TRBD1. Unmatched junction bases numbered 8, after V lost 6 bases and J lost 10 bases. The CDR3 is 13 amino acids.

The chain joins TRBV7-2 to TRBJ1-5; 8 bases fit TRBD1. Per the germline V gene, CDR1 is SGHTA and CDR2 is FQGNSA. With 5 bases clipped from V and 7 bases from J, the junction kept 10 bases outside the gene matches. This CDR3 region has 15 residues. The CDR3: CASSGGQGRRQPQHF. Written as DNA, the CDR3 is TGTGCCAGCAGCGGTGGACAGGGAAGGAGACAGCCCCAGCATTTT.

V is TRBV15 and J is TRBJ2-7; 8 nucleotides align to TRBD2. The CDR3 length is 16 residues. V shed 0 bases and J 0 bases; nucleotides not matched to a gene: 4. Per germline, CDR1 LNHNV and CDR2 YYDKDF (reference sequence). The CDR3 nucleotides are TGTGCCACCAGCAGAGAGTTAGCGGGGTCCTCCTACGAGCAGTACTTC. It translates to CATSRELAGSSYEQYF.

The rearrangement links TRBV5-1 to TRBJ2-2, with a tentative D call TRBD2 (5 bases). V was pared by 4 bases and J by 5 bases, with 21 bases between. This CDR3 has 17 residues. Looked up from germline, CDR1 is SGHRS and CDR2 is YFSETQ. The CDR3 sequence: CASSPFPAVTGTGELFF. The DNA for the CDR3 is TGCGCCAGCAGCCCCTTTCCGGCCGTCACGGGAACCGGGGAGCTGTTTTTT.